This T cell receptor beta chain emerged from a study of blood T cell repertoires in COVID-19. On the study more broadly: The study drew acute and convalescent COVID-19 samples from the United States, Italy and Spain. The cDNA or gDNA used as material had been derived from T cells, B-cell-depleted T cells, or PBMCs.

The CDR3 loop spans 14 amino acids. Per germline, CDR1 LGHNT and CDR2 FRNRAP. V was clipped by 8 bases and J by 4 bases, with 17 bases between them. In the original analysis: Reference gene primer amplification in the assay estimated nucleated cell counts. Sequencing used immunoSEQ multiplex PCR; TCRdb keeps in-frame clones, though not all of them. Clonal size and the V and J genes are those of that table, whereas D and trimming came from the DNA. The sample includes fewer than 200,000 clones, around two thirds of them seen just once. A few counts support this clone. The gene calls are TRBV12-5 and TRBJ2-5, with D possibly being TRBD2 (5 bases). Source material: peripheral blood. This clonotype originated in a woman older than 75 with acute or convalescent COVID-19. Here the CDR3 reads CASPGGGSGETQYF. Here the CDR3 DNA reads TGTGCTAGTCCGGGTGGCGGGTCGGGAGAGACCCAGTACTTC.